This entry lists 25 T cell receptor beta chains sequenced from one sample in a study of regulatory T cells in long-lasting Graves disease. Construction of the TCR beta libraries employed iRepertoire HTBI primers in conjunction with Arm-PCR of CDR3 regions. TCRdb re-analysed the multiplex PCR reads in MiXCR, keeping a single row per CDR3 protein. The sample yields about 660,000 distinct CDR3 sequences, 25% to 35% seen once. The time point here: persistent/refractory GD, antithyroid drugs over 5 years with positive TRAb. PBMCs provided the RNA from which the TCR library was made. The specimen comprised peripheral blood mononuclear cells (PBMCs), sampled when the disease was refractory, from a patient treated with antithyroid drugs. These TCRs come from a female donor with Graves disease.

V and J are TRBV6-8 and TRBJ2-7, with 10 bases matching TRBD2. The CDR3 runs to 17 residues. V was pared by 0 bases and J by 2 bases, with 7 bases of the junction left unmatched. The germline CDR1 and CDR2 sequences are MNHGY and SAAAGT. CDR3 bases: TGTGCCAGCAGTTACTCGCGGGCTAGCGGGAGAGCCTACGAGCAGTACTTC. It specifies CASSYSRASGRAYEQYF.

At least ten counts were recorded for this clonotype. J is TRBJ1-1 and V is TRBV28, with 7 bases that match TRBD1. CDR3 size: 14 residues. Germline V lookup: CDR1 MDHEN, CDR2 SYDVKM. CDR3 residues: CLTLRDRVNTEAFF. CDR3 nucleotide sequence: TGTCTCACCCTCCGGGACAGAGTGAACACTGAAGCTTTCTTT.

Only a few counts were recorded for this clonotype. The chain combines TRBV20-1 with TRBJ1-2; 7 bases line up with TRBD1. Germline V lookup: CDR1 DFQATT, CDR2 SNEGSKA (reference sequence). This CDR3 comprises 14 residues. Losses at the gene ends were 6 bases for V and 0 bases for J; bases not matched to a gene: 7. CDR3 in DNA: TGCAGTGCCCGGAAGACAGGGACTAACTATGGCTACACCTTC. Protein sequence: CSARKTGTNYGYTF.

The sample holds many counts of this clonotype. The V and J genes are TRBV28 and TRBJ1-5; 9 bases match TRBD1. V shed 8 bases and J 2 bases; nucleotides not matched to a gene: 13. CDR3 length: 17 residues. Germline V gene lookup returns CDR1 MDHEN and CDR2 SYDVKM. CDR3 sequence: CASLGTGNPIGNQPQHF. The DNA of the CDR3 is TGTGCCAGCCTAGGGACAGGGAATCCTATAGGCAATCAGCCCCAGCATTTT.

The V gene is TRBV7-3, the J gene TRBJ1-6, with 9 bases lining up with TRBD1. The CDR3 is 14 amino acids. V was clipped by 5 bases and J by 7 bases; unmatched bases: 3. Per germline, CDR1 SGHTA and CDR2 FQGTGA. The CDR3 nucleotides read TGTGCCAGCAGCCGGACAGGGGAAAATTCACCCCTCCACTTT. Translated, it gives CASSRTGENSPLHF.

The V call is TRBV19, the J call TRBJ1-2; no reliable D call. This CDR3 is 16 amino acids long. Between the trimmed V and J ends, which lost 5 bases and 4 bases, there was a span of 20 bases. CDR1 is LNHDA and CDR2 is SQIVND in the germline V gene (reference sequence). The CDR3 is CASSPLVPRSAYGYTF. The CDR3 region has the DNA TGTGCCAGTAGTCCACTAGTTCCAAGAAGCGCCTATGGCTACACCTTC.

The chain uses TRBV9 and TRBJ1-3; no clear D. The CDR3 consists of 13 residues. Deletions cut 4 bases from V and 4 bases from J, with 9 bases between. The germline CDR1 and CDR2 sequences are SGDLS and YYNGEE. For the CDR3, the DNA is TGTGCCAGCAGCAGTCAGCCCGGAAACACCATATATTTT. Protein: CASSSQPGNTIYF.

This clonotype was detected many times. The chain uses TRBV2 and TRBJ2-2, with no clear D. The CDR3 spans 16 residues. In germline, CDR1 is SNHLY, CDR2 FYNNEI. The V end lost 2 bases, the J end lost 1 base, and 11 bases lay between the germline ends. Written as DNA, the CDR3 is TGTGCCAGCAGTGAAACCAACAGCAAGAACACCGGGGAGCTGTTTTTT. This codes for CASSETNSKNTGELFF.

Regarding this clonotype: One end of the junction fails to match germline, which may point to a read error. The chain has TRBV7-9 and TRBJ1-1, with a tentative D call TRBD1 (5 bases). There are 13 residues in the CDR3. Germline V lookup: CDR1 SEHNR, CDR2 FQNEAQ (reference sequence). This CDR3 reads CASSLWADTEASF. The CDR3 DNA reads as TGTGCCAGCAGCTTGTGGGCGGACACTGAAGCTTCCTTT.

The rearrangement links TRBV27 to TRBJ1-1; 7 bases fit TRBD1. CDR1 is MNHEY, CDR2 SMNVEV, per germline (reference sequence). Trimming removed 8 bases from V and 1 base from J; junction bases left unmatched: 7. The CDR3 loop spans 14 amino acids. The CDR3 reads CASGQYRGNTEAFF. In nucleotides, the CDR3 is TGTGCCAGCGGCCAGTACAGGGGGAACACTGAAGCTTTCTTT.

This clonotype has more than one count but fewer than ten. This chain connects TRBV27 to TRBJ1-2; 7 nucleotides align to TRBD1. The CDR3 runs to 16 residues. With V trimmed by 6 bases and J by 3 bases, 13 bases remained unmatched. CDR1 MNHEY and CDR2 SMNVEV come from the germline V gene (reference sequence). CDR3 protein: CASSPMQGGEHYGYTF. CDR3 nucleotide sequence: TGTGCCAGCAGCCCAATGCAGGGGGGTGAACACTATGGCTACACCTTC.

This clonotype was recorded a few times. CDR3 residues: CASSFFGLEREQYF. In DNA form, the CDR3 reads TGTGCCAGCAGTTTTTTCGGATTGGAACGCGAGCAGTACTTC. The V call is TRBV28, the J call TRBJ2-7; D gene ambiguous. The CDR3 extends over 14 amino acids. Germline values: CDR1 MDHEN, CDR2 SYDVKM. The V gene lost 3 bases and the J gene lost 6 bases, with 15 bases spanning the gap.

The chain uses TRBV3-1 and TRBJ1-1; the match to TRBD1 covers 10 bases. Germline CDR1 LGHDT, CDR2 YNNKEL (reference sequence). CDR3 size: 15 residues. Germline trimming cut 1 base from V and 5 bases from J; bases unmatched to any gene: 4. The chain's CDR3 is CASSQVGQGGTEAFF. CDR3 coding DNA: TGTGCCAGCAGCCAAGTCGGACAGGGGGGGACTGAAGCTTTCTTT.

This clonotype has ten or more counts. V and J are TRBV11-2 and TRBJ2-7; D may match TRBD1 or TRBD2 (5 bases each). The CDR3 length is 15 residues. Germline CDR1 SGHAT, CDR2 FQNNGV. Trimming removed 1 base at V and 4 bases at J, with 14 bases between. CDR3 in DNA: TGTGCCAGCAGCTTAGCCGGCAGGGAGTGGTACGAGCAGTACTTC. As protein: CASSLAGREWYEQYF.

V usage is TRBV5-1 and J usage is TRBJ2-7; D might be TRBD2 (6 bases). The germline V gene has CDR1 SGHRS and CDR2 YFSETQ. The CDR3 spans 13 residues. The V gene lost 5 bases and the J gene lost 3 bases, with 12 bases spanning the gap. The CDR3 loop is CASRVAEGYEQYF. The CDR3 coding sequence is TGCGCCAGCAGGGTAGCGGAGGGCTACGAGCAGTACTTC. Using reference TRBV5-1 and TRBJ2-7 for the parts outside the CDR3, the full variable domain is KAGVTQTPRYLIKTRGQQVTLSCSPISGHRSVSWYQQTPGQGLQFLFEYFSETQRNKGNFPGRFSGRQFSNSRSEMNVSTLELGDSALYLCASRVAEGYEQYFGPGTRLTVT.

The J gene is TRBJ2-4, the V gene TRBV20-1, with 10 nucleotides matching TRBD2. Germline assignment: CDR1 DFQATT and CDR2 SNEGSKA (reference sequence). With 3 bases clipped from V and 5 bases from J, the junction kept 10 bases outside the gene matches. The CDR3 contains 16 residues. CDR3 sequence: CSASPTSGVLQNIQYF. CDR3 sequence (DNA): TGCAGTGCTAGCCCCACTAGCGGGGTCCTGCAAAACATTCAGTACTTC.

The rearrangement links TRBV3-1 to TRBJ1-1; D gene unclear. Germline values: CDR1 LGHDT, CDR2 YNNKEL (reference sequence). Trimming left V 6 bases short and J 7 bases short, with 12 bases between. The CDR3 runs 12 residues. The CDR3 bases are TGTGCCAGCAGTCGCGGCACGGTTGAAGCTTTCTTT. This gives the protein CASSRGTVEAFF. Combining the CDR3 with reference TRBV3-1 and TRBJ1-1 gives the whole variable domain DTAVSQTPKYLVTQMGNDKSIKCEQNLGHDTMYWYKQDSKKFLKIMFSYNNKELIINETVPNRFSPKSPDKAHLNLHINSLELGDSAVYFCASSRGTVEAFFGQGTRLTVV.

V is TRBV12-3 or TRBV12-4 and J is TRBJ2-2, with TRBD2 identical over 13 bases. V lost 5 bases and J lost 4; bases outside the gene matches: 4. The CDR3 is 16 amino acids. CDR3: CASSPTSGRATGELFF. CDR3 in DNA: TGTGCCAGCAGTCCTACTAGCGGGAGGGCCACCGGGGAGCTGTTTTTT.

V gene TRBV5-6 combines with J gene TRBJ1-3, with unresolved D. Trimming removed 4 bases from V and 6 bases from J, with 17 bases in between. CDR3 size: 15 residues. The germline V gene encodes CDR1 SGHDT and CDR2 YYEEEE. CDR3 sequence: CASSLLLNASNTIYF. The CDR3 DNA is TGTGCCAGCAGCCTGCTATTGAATGCGTCAAACACCATATATTTT.

This rearrangement joins TRBV11-2 to TRBJ1-1, with 8 bases identical to TRBD1. This CDR3 spans 16 amino acids. CDR1 SGHAT and CDR2 FQNNGV come from the germline V gene. With V trimmed by 5 bases and J by 7 bases, 15 bases remained unmatched. The CDR3 coding sequence is TGTGCCAGCAGCCCGTGGACAGGGCGGACAAATGTTGAAGCTTTCTTT. Translated: CASSPWTGRTNVEAFF.

The chain carries TRBV27 and TRBJ2-7; 7 positions agree with TRBD1. Germline V CDR1 and CDR2: MNHEY, SMNVEV (reference sequence). The CDR3 is 12 amino acids. With V trimmed by 6 bases and J by 7 bases, 6 bases remained unmatched. CDR3 residues: CASRTQGREQYF. DNA of the CDR3: TGTGCCAGCAGGACACAGGGGCGTGAGCAGTACTTC.

This clonotype was seen many times. The J gene is TRBJ1-5, the V gene TRBV18; weak D call: TRBD1 (5 bases). CDR1 KGHSH and CDR2 LQKENI come from the germline V gene. The V end was cut by 8 bases, the J end by 0 bases, with 11 bases between. The length of the CDR3 is 14 residues. CDR3 coding DNA: TGTGCCAGCAGCCCAGGGTATAGCAATCAGCCCCAGCATTTT. Protein sequence: CASSPGYSNQPQHF.

The table lists this clonotype with a count of one. One end of the junction varies from germline; a read error may be responsible. V is TRBV11-2 and J is TRBJ2-2; TRBD2 aligns across 10 bases. The CDR3 loop spans 19 amino acids. CDR1 and CDR2 from the germline V gene are SGHAT and FQNNGV. CDR3 in DNA: TGTGCCGGCAGCTTAGATCGGCTAGCGGGAGCCCCGAGGACCGGGGAGCCGTTTTTT. Protein sequence: CAGSLDRLAGAPRTGEPFF.

The chain has TRBV6-4 and TRBJ2-7; perhaps TRBD2 as D (7 bases). Between the trimmed V and J ends, which lost 6 bases and 7 bases, there was a span of 22 bases. The CDR3 contains 15 residues. CDR1 is MRHNA, CDR2 SNTAGT, per germline. CDR3 DNA sequence: TGTGCCAGCAGCCCACCGGGGGCGGGAGCGGGTGAGCAGTACTTC. The encoded protein is CASSPPGAGAGEQYF.

This clonotype was found a few times. The chain joins TRBV5-6 to TRBJ2-7, with D possibly TRBD2 on 5 matching bases. There are 15 residues in the CDR3. V was pared by 2 bases and J by 4 bases, with 16 bases between. Germline V CDR1 and CDR2: SGHDT, YYEEEE. The CDR3 region is CASSFNGEPTYEQYF. DNA for the CDR3: TGTGCCAGCAGCTTCAACGGGGAGCCGACTTACGAGCAGTACTTC. The complete variable domain, with remaining parts taken from reference TRBV5-6 and TRBJ2-7, reads DAGVTQSPTHLIKTRGQQVTLRCSPKSGHDTVSWYQQALGQGPQFIFQYYEEEERQRGNFPDRFSGHQFPNYSSELNVNALLLGDSALYLCASSFNGEPTYEQYFGPGTRLTVT.